This TCR beta chain was sequenced for a study of T-cell memory formation after mild COVID-19. TCRdb ran MiXCR on the 5' RACE reads and lists one entry per CDR3 protein. The table includes just over 50,000 distinct CDR3 sequences, 9.3% detected once. V was clipped by 5 bases and J by 3 bases, with 14 bases between them. This CDR3 region has 14 residues. Germline CDR1 SEHNR, CDR2 FQNEAQ (reference sequence). The V gene is TRBV7-9, the J gene TRBJ2-7; D may be TRBD2 (6 bases). Sequencing input: PBMCs or a T cell subset sorted from them (not recorded which). The receptor was derived from an adult woman who had mild COVID-19 (a few samples of this study predate the infection). Cell type and time point are not known. The DNA of the CDR3 is TGTGCCAGCAGCCGTCCGGAGGGCCTCTACGAGCAGTACTTC. This codes for CASSRPEGLYEQYF.